A selection of T cell receptor beta chains follows, all from one sample in a study of graft-versus-host responses after intestinal transplantation. TCRdb's copy holds only in-frame clones and misses some; the assay was immunoSEQ multiplex PCR. This sample has around 110,000 clones, with about nine tenths found just once. No cognate antigen is known for these TCRs. The source was unstimulated CD4+ T cells sorted from spleen or lymph node cells, collected before intestinal transplant. The source of these receptors is a human donor who received an intestinal transplant. CDR3s include the opening cysteine and the closing phenylalanine or tryptophan. A D gene is named only where the DNA matches it firmly. The size field is filled for only some rows; it gives once, few, many or a size class.

cdr3_aa,cdr3_nt,clone_size,v_call,d_call,j_call
CASSSGQGTDTQYF,TGTGCCAGCAGCTCGGGACAGGGGACAGATACGCAGTATTTT,-,TRBV5-8,TRBD1,TRBJ2-3
CASSASRAGNTIYF,TGTGCCAGCAGCGCAAGTCGGGCTGGAAACACCATATATTTT,-,TRBV2,-,TRBJ1-3
CASRKPGGAYTEAFF,TGTGCCAGCAGAAAACCTGGGGGGGCCTACACTGAAGCTTTCTTT,-,TRBV6-5,-,TRBJ1-1
CASSQQTGRIQYF,TGTGCCAGCAGTCAACAGACAGGGCGCATTCAGTACTTC,-,TRBV25-1,TRBD1,TRBJ2-4
CASRTGVTDTQYF,TGTGCCAGCAGGACAGGGGTCACAGATACGCAGTATTTT,-,TRBV6-1,TRBD1,TRBJ2-3
CASSLPPIYEQYF,TGTGCCAGCAGTCTCCCACCTATCTACGAGCAGTACTTC,-,TRBV6-6,-,TRBJ2-7
CASSLEDSRYEQYF,TGCGCCAGCAGCTTGGAGGACAGTAGGTACGAGCAGTACTTC,-,TRBV5-1,-,TRBJ2-7
CASSQMTSGYNEQFF,TGTGCCAGCAGCCAGATGACTAGCGGGTACAATGAGCAGTTCTTC,-,TRBV4-2,TRBD2,TRBJ2-1
CATSRGSRRDSNQPQHF,TGTGCCACCAGCAGGGGAAGCCGCAGGGATAGCAATCAGCCCCAGCATTTT,-,TRBV15,-,TRBJ1-5
CASSAYRDRDLNEKLFF,TGTGCCAGCAGCGCATACCGGGACAGGGACCTTAATGAAAAACTGTTTTTT,-,TRBV5-8,TRBD1,TRBJ1-4
CASTLGEAPGGTEKLFF,TGTGCCAGCACCCTAGGGGAGGCTCCCGGTGGAACTGAAAAACTGTTTTTT,-,TRBV7-9,-,TRBJ1-4
CAIRTQEGRSPLHF,TGTGCCATCAGGACCCAGGAGGGACGTTCACCCCTCCACTTT,-,TRBV10-3,-,TRBJ1-6
CASSQAVLAGGGEQFF,TGTGCCAGCAGCCAAGCGGTGCTAGCGGGAGGTGGTGAGCAGTTCTTC,-,TRBV4-2,TRBD2,TRBJ2-1
CASSEGWPGKYGYTF,TGTGCCAGCAGTGAAGGGTGGCCGGGGAAATATGGCTACACCTTC,-,TRBV6-1,-,TRBJ1-2
CASSFRTSGANEQFF,TGTGCCAGCAGCTTCCGGACTAGCGGGGCCAATGAGCAGTTCTTC,once,TRBV5-4,TRBD2,TRBJ2-1
CASSVRVNTEAFF,TGTGCCAGCAGCGTCAGGGTTAACACTGAAGCTTTCTTT,-,TRBV5-4,-,TRBJ1-1
CASSVDSLVVTGELFF,TGTGCCAGCAGCGTGGACTCCCTCGTGGTCACCGGGGAGCTGTTTTTT,-,TRBV9,-,TRBJ2-2
CASTYRGLSEAFF,TGTGCCAGCACCTACAGGGGGCTCTCTGAAGCTTTCTTT,once,TRBV6-1,TRBD1,TRBJ1-1
CASDVRGHLSVAGELFF,TGTGCCAGCGACGTCCGTGGGCATTTAAGTGTAGCCGGGGAGCTGTTTTTT,once,TRBV5-6,-,TRBJ2-2
CASSPGQGAYGYTF,TGTGCCAGCAGCCCGGGACAGGGAGCCTATGGCTACACCTTC,-,TRBV7-2,TRBD1,TRBJ1-2
CASSLEGGGKVETQYF,TGTGCCAGCAGCTTGGAAGGCGGGGGGAAGGTGGAGACCCAGTACTTC,-,TRBV5-6,TRBD2,TRBJ2-5
CAAREWGTSNTDTQYF,TGTGCCGCCCGTGAGTGGGGGACTAGCAATACAGATACGCAGTATTTT,-,TRBV15,TRBD2,TRBJ2-3
CASSLGTGGRYSNQPQHF,TGTGCCAGCAGTCTCGGGACAGGGGGCCGGTATAGCAATCAGCCCCAGCATTTT,-,TRBV28,TRBD1,TRBJ1-5
CAWRASSYNSPLHF,TGTGCCTGGAGAGCTAGCTCCTATAATTCACCCCTCCACTTT,-,TRBV30,-,TRBJ1-6
CASSADWVRETQYF,TGTGCCAGCAGCGCGGACTGGGTCCGGGAGACCCAGTACTTC,-,TRBV9,-,TRBJ2-5
CASSLWGQLPNTEAFF,TGCGCCAGCAGCTTGTGGGGACAGCTACCGAACACTGAAGCTTTCTTT,-,TRBV5-1,TRBD1,TRBJ1-1
CASSDHTVSGANVLTF,TGTGCCAGCAGTGACCATACAGTCTCTGGGGCCAACGTCCTGACTTTC,-,TRBV6-1,-,TRBJ2-6
CASSQGQAYSGNTIYF,TGTGCCAGCAGCCAAGGACAGGCCTACTCTGGAAACACCATATATTTT,once,TRBV5-4,TRBD1,TRBJ1-3
CASSFGQGAQNYGYTF,TGTGCCAGCAGCTTTGGTCAGGGGGCGCAGAACTATGGCTACACCTTC,-,TRBV7-2,TRBD1,TRBJ1-2
CASSLDRDRRYTF,TGTGCCAGCAGCCTAGACAGGGACAGGCGCTACACCTTC,-,TRBV7-9,TRBD1,TRBJ1-2
CASSRTGRESGYTF,TGTGCCAGCAGTAGGACAGGGAGAGAGAGCGGCTACACCTTC,-,TRBV25-1,TRBD1,TRBJ1-2